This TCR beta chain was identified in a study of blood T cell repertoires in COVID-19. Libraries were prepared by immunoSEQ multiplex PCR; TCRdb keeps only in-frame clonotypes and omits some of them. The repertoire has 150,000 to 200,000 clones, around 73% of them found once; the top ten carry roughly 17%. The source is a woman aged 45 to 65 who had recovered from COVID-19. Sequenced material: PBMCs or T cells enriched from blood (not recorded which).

DNA for the CDR3: TGTGCCAGCAGCTTAGAACTGGCCTACGAGCAGTACTTC. Protein: CASSLELAYEQYF. The V gene is TRBV7-9, the J gene TRBJ2-7; no clear D. The CDR3 runs to 13 residues. V dropped 1 base and J dropped 2 bases, with 6 bases sitting between them. CDR1 is SEHNR and CDR2 is FQNEAQ in the germline V gene (reference sequence). The variable domain in full, with the rest retrieved from reference TRBV7-9 and TRBJ2-7, is DTGVSQNPRHKITKRGQNVTFRCDPISEHNRLYWYRQTLGQGPEFLTYFQNEAQLEKSRLLSDRFSAERPKGSFSTLEIQRTEQGDSAMYLCASSLELAYEQYFGPGTRLTVT.